The sequence of this T cell receptor beta chain was determined in a study of shared clonotypes between healthy human individuals. Findings of the study overall: Compared with memory subsets, naive subsets generally had larger estimated richness. Clonotype sharing among donors likely depends on sequencing depth. The donor pool, a small one, limited the genetic and exposure-history diversity represented.

Comments on this clone: Its cognate antigen is unknown.

As processed by the authors: ImmunoSEQ gave junction-only sequences without quality scores, so filtering differed. Assay used: immunoSEQ multiplex PCR; TCRdb lists only in-frame clones, some missing. The V and J calls and clone size come from that table; D and trimming were worked out from the DNA. The sample lists millions of clones, 90% to 95% seen once, with approximately 0.4% in the top ten. This CDR3 is 15 amino acids long. The V and J ends lost 0 bases and 6 bases respectively, with 12 bases between them. CDR1 is SGHDN and CDR2 is FVKESK in the germline V gene. The receptor comes from a man aged 18 to 30 in good health. Some clones in this sample may be carry-over from other donors' samples. The source material was naive CD4+ T cells from PBMCs. Subset indicated: CD45RA+ positively selected. The chain couples TRBV14 to TRBJ2-1; possibly TRBD2 for D (5 bases). CDR3 DNA: TGTGCCAGCAGCCAAGATTCAATCCGGGGCAATGAGCAGTTCTTC. It encodes CASSQDSIRGNEQFF. Complete variable domain (other parts from reference TRBV14 and TRBJ2-1): EAGVTQFPSHSVIEKGQTVTLRCDPISGHDNLYWYRRVMGKEIKFLLHFVKESKQDESGMPNNRFLAERTGGTYSTLKVQPAELEDSGVYFCASSQDSIRGNEQFFGPGTRLTVL.